The clone carrying this T cell receptor (beta chain) occurred a few times. The target antigen is unknown. The germline V gene encodes CDR1 MNHNY and CDR2 SVGAGI (reference sequence). This CDR3 region has 14 residues. The trim removed 8 bases at V and 5 bases at J, leaving 7 bases unmatched. This specimen comes from a study of cytomegalovirus exposure and HLA in healthy donors. Study-wide findings and caveats: Three chains tied to CMV proved CMV antigen-specific in vitro. Presence/absence analyses supposed approximately even sequencing depth among donors.

The PCR had 60 Vbeta and 13 Jbeta primers. The data were produced by immunoSEQ multiplex PCR, yet TCRdb's version contains in-frame clones alone and is incomplete. Seen here are under 150,000 clones, about 80% observed once, and the top ten hold around 6.6%. Material for sequencing was PBMCs. This receptor was obtained from a woman between 40 and 55 years old in good health and CMV-seropositive. The gene calls are TRBV6-6 and TRBJ2-3; 10 bases are a match to TRBD1. The CDR3, as DNA: TGTGCCAGCGACAGGGGGCCATTACAAGATACGCAGTATTTT. Protein: CASDRGPLQDTQYF.